This T cell receptor beta chain came from a study of shared clonotypes between healthy human individuals. Study-level results: In general, naive subsets displayed greater estimated richness than memory subsets did.

V lost 7 bases to trimming and J lost 3 bases; unmatched junction nucleotides: 10. The CDR3 length is 14 residues. From germline, CDR1 is SQVTM and CDR2 ANQGSEA. Concerning this clone itself: Its target is unknown.

TCRdb's copy holds only in-frame clones and misses some; the assay was immunoSEQ multiplex PCR. The data show about 2.4 million clones, over 85% seen once. Into CD45RA+ naive and CD45RA-negative memory subsets, the CD4+ cells were split. Sequenced sample: naive CD4+ T cells from PBMCs. Documented subset: CD45RA+ positively selected. The rearrangement joins TRBV29-1 to TRBJ2-7; 9 nucleotides line up with TRBD1. This clonotype originated in a man aged 18 to 30 in good health. Some clones in this sample may be carry-over from other donors' samples. The CDR3 reads CSANAGTGSYEQYF. CDR3 nucleotide sequence: TGCAGCGCCAATGCCGGGACAGGGAGCTACGAGCAGTACTTC.